The next 27 T cell receptor beta chains were all read from a single sample in a study of human T cells and chemical hapten exposure. MiXCR was run by TCRdb on the 5' RACE reads, yielding one entry per CDR3 protein. Of approximately 150,000 distinct CDR3 sequences listed, roughly 4% are singletons. The total RNA was obtained from whole blood that was not fractionated. The receptors shown here come from a female donor in good health.

This clonotype came up many times. The rearrangement uses TRBV5-5 and TRBJ2-6, with TRBD1 matching 9 bases. This CDR3 is 18 amino acids long. V shed 6 bases, J shed 3 bases, and the junction held 13 bases outside the gene matches. Looked up from germline, CDR1 is SGHKS and CDR2 is YYEKEE (reference sequence). In DNA, the CDR3 is TGTGCCAGCAACTTTGCCGGGACAGGGTTGATTGGGGCCAACGTCCTGACTTTC. Protein: CASNFAGTGLIGANVLTF.

The chain combines TRBV28 with TRBJ2-3; maybe TRBD1 (6 bases). The CDR3 has 19 amino acids. The germline V gene has CDR1 MDHEN and CDR2 SYDVKM. V was shortened by 7 bases and J by 2 bases, with 28 bases between the two germline ends. CDR3 DNA: TGTGCCAGCAAAAGGGGCTTACCGGGACAAACAATTCCCACAGATACGCAGTATTTT. It specifies CASKRGLPGQTIPTDTQYF.

This clonotype was observed many times. V usage is TRBV11-2 and J usage is TRBJ2-2; D is perhaps TRBD2 (6 bases). This CDR3 spans 16 amino acids. Looked up from germline, CDR1 is SGHAT and CDR2 is FQNNGV. V gave up 6 bases and J gave up 3 bases, with 17 bases separating them. CDR3 loop: CASSIRTGLYTGELFF. DNA for the CDR3: TGTGCCAGCAGTATACGAACGGGACTCTACACCGGGGAGCTGTTTTTT.

This clonotype came up many times. The chain recombines TRBV24-1 with TRBJ1-2, with D hard to call. V was trimmed by 5 bases and J by 3 bases, leaving 9 bases between them. The germline V gene encodes CDR1 KGHDR and CDR2 SFDVKD. The CDR3 is made up of 13 amino acids. The CDR3 is CATSAEGYYGYTF. In DNA, the CDR3 is TGTGCCACCAGTGCGGAGGGATACTATGGCTACACCTTC.

Ten or more counts support this clonotype. The chain joins TRBV12-3 or TRBV12-4 to TRBJ1-1; D might be TRBD1 (5 bases). V lost 4 bases and J lost 11, with 14 bases in between. The CDR3 is made up of 12 amino acids. CDR3: CASSSDTARAFF. The CDR3 region has the DNA TGTGCCAGCAGTTCGGACACGGCGAGGGCTTTCTTT.

This clonotype has at least ten counts. The chain joins TRBV14 to TRBJ1-3; D unclear. V shed 0 bases and J shed 0 bases, with 9 bases lying between them. Germline V gives CDR1 SGHDN, CDR2 FVKESK. The CDR3 has 16 amino acids. CDR3 sequence: CASSQDVGYSGNTIYF. The CDR3 DNA is TGTGCCAGCAGCCAAGATGTGGGCTACTCTGGAAACACCATATATTTT.

Worth noting for this clonotype: A read error is possible here, since a much larger clone lies one base away. The chain recombines TRBV30 with TRBJ1-1, with 10 nucleotides matching TRBD1. Germline V gene sequence: CDR1 GTSNPN, CDR2 SVGIG (reference sequence). The trim removed 8 bases at V and 6 bases at J, leaving 6 bases unmatched. The CDR3 length is 12 residues. The CDR3 sequence is CARTGGFAEAFF. DNA of the CDR3: TGTGCCCGGACAGGGGGTTTCGCTGAAGCTTTCTTT.

This clonotype was counted many times. The rearrangement joins TRBV20-1 to TRBJ2-1; 14 bases line up with TRBD2. CDR1 DFQATT and CDR2 SNEGSKA come from the germline V gene (reference sequence). The CDR3 length is 18 residues. With 2 bases clipped from V and 0 bases from J, the junction kept 6 bases outside the gene matches. The CDR3 is CSARSGTSGGSSYNEQFF. The CDR3 bases are TGCAGTGCTAGATCGGGGACTAGCGGGGGCAGCTCCTACAATGAGCAGTTCTTC.

This clonotype has just a few counts. The CDR3 DNA follows: TGTGCCAGAACCGGGACTAGCACAGTCACAGATACGCAGTATTTT. This gives the protein CARTGTSTVTDTQYF. The J gene is TRBJ2-3, the V gene TRBV7-2; 9 bases agree with TRBD2. J was trimmed by 2 bases and V by 9 bases; bases with no gene match: 9. The germline V gene has CDR1 SGHTA and CDR2 FQGNSA. The CDR3 totals 15 residues.

In the case of this clonotype: With a much larger clone just one base away, this may be a read error. The chain uses TRBV20-1 and TRBJ2-1, with D unclear. CDR1 is DFQATT, CDR2 SNEGSKA, per germline (reference sequence). The CDR3 has 13 residues. The CDR3: CSATRPEYNEQSF. The CDR3 DNA reads TGCAGTGCTACCCGACCCGAATACAATGAGCAGTCCTTC.

This clonotype was detected ten times or more. The chain couples TRBV7-9 to TRBJ1-1; 10 nucleotides align to TRBD1. Per germline, CDR1 SEHNR and CDR2 FQNEAQ (reference sequence). The V and J ends lost 5 bases and 2 bases, in that order; junction bases with no gene match: 11. The CDR3 is 17 residues long. This CDR3 reads CASSPSPGTGVNTEAFF. The CDR3 nucleotides are TGTGCCAGCAGCCCCAGTCCCGGGACAGGGGTAAACACTGAAGCTTTCTTT.

The chain recombines TRBV20-1 with TRBJ1-5; 12 bases map to TRBD1. The germline gives CDR1 DFQATT, CDR2 SNEGSKA (reference sequence). The V segment lost 7 bases and the J segment 1 base; nucleotides outside the gene matches: 14. There are 18 residues in the CDR3. CDR3 sequence (DNA): TGCAGTGTTCCGTCCGGGACAGGGGGCTCCATGAGCAATCAGCCCCAGCATTTT. It codes for CSVPSGTGGSMSNQPQHF.

This clonotype was observed at least ten times. The chain's CDR3 is CASSIVVNTGELFF. CDR3 DNA sequence: TGTGCCAGTAGTATAGTCGTAAACACCGGGGAGCTGTTTTTT. The V and J genes are TRBV19 and TRBJ2-2; no reliable D call. The CDR3 sequence is 14 residues long. The germline V and J ends were trimmed by 1 base and 2 bases, with 5 bases remaining between them. The germline CDR1 and CDR2 sequences are LNHDA and SQIVND (reference sequence).

The J gene is TRBJ2-6, the V gene TRBV28; no reliable D call. The V gene's germline CDR1 is MDHEN and CDR2 SYDVKM. This CDR3 is 17 amino acids long. V lost 8 bases to trimming and J lost 0 bases, with 17 bases between them. CDR3 sequence (DNA): TGTGCCAGCCGGCGGAGCTTATATCGCTCTGGGGCCAACGTCCTGACTTTC. It yields the protein CASRRSLYRSGANVLTF.

This clonotype has ten or more counts. The chain links TRBV20-1 to TRBJ1-5; D is undetermined. V was trimmed by 3 bases and J by 0 bases, leaving 6 bases between them. Germline V gives CDR1 DFQATT, CDR2 SNEGSKA (reference sequence). The CDR3 runs to 13 residues. The CDR3 here is CSARRYSNQPQHF. CDR3 coding DNA: TGCAGTGCTAGGCGGTATAGCAATCAGCCCCAGCATTTT.

The chain recombines TRBV4-2 with TRBJ1-3, with D tentatively TRBD1 (5 bases). The V and J ends lost 2 bases and 4 bases respectively, with 12 bases between them. There are 15 residues in the CDR3. The germline CDR1 and CDR2 sequences are LGHNA and YNFKEQ. The CDR3 coding sequence is TGTGCCAGCAGCCAACAAGCGGGGGTAGGAAACACCATATATTTT. Translation: CASSQQAGVGNTIYF.

This clonotype occurred a few times. The V gene is TRBV7-2, the J gene TRBJ1-1, with 7 bases lining up with TRBD1. J gave up 3 bases and V 1 base, and 11 bases lay outside the gene matches. CDR3 size: 17 residues. Germline-derived CDR1 and CDR2 are SGHTA and FQGNSA. This CDR3 reads CASSLVAGGDWDTEAFF. The CDR3 DNA reads as TGTGCCAGCAGCTTAGTGGCAGGGGGGGACTGGGACACTGAAGCTTTCTTT.

This clonotype was counted once. A read error is possible here, since a much larger clone lies one base away. The chain has TRBV7-8 and TRBJ2-7; possible D gene TRBD1, 6 bases. The V gene lost 4 bases and the J gene lost 6 bases, with 16 bases spanning the gap. Germline V gives CDR1 SGHVS, CDR2 FQNEAQ. The length of the CDR3 is 14 residues. CDR3 sequence (DNA): TGTGCCAGCAGCTCCACAGGGCCCCCCTCCGAGCAGTACTTC. As protein: CASSSTGPPSEQYF.

This clonotype showed up just a few times. The chain employs TRBV19 and TRBJ1-5; TRBD1 matches 8 bases. Trimming removed 4 bases from V and 6 bases from J; junction bases left unmatched: 2. The CDR3 has 13 residues. Germline assignment: CDR1 LNHDA and CDR2 SQIVND (reference sequence). CDR3: CASSTRGLQPQHF. The CDR3 DNA reads as TGTGCCAGTAGTACCAGGGGGCTTCAGCCCCAGCATTTT.

This clonotype has at least ten counts. The chain uses TRBV25-1 and TRBJ2-3; no clear D gene. Germline V lookup: CDR1 MGHDK, CDR2 SYGVNS. This CDR3 comprises 12 residues. V dropped 4 bases and J dropped 7 bases, with 9 bases sitting between them. The CDR3 sequence is CASSVGRYTQYF. The CDR3 bases are TGTGCCAGCAGTGTCGGGCGTTATACGCAGTATTTT.

This clonotype was seen many times. V usage is TRBV15 and J usage is TRBJ2-3; D ambiguous. The length of the CDR3 is 15 residues. Germline V gene sequence: CDR1 LNHNV, CDR2 YYDKDF (reference sequence). Trimming removed 0 bases from V and 6 bases from J, with 13 bases in between. The CDR3 DNA is TGTGCCACCAGCAGAGACGGGCACGCAGTGGATACGCAGTATTTT. It codes for CATSRDGHAVDTQYF.

The chain links TRBV2 to TRBJ2-7; D remains ambiguous. V was pared by 3 bases and J by 6 bases, with 6 bases between. The length of the CDR3 is 11 residues. Germline lookup yields CDR1 SNHLY and CDR2 FYNNEI. The CDR3 sequence is CASSDVTEQYF. CDR3 nucleotides: TGTGCCAGCAGTGATGTGACCGAGCAGTACTTC.

This clonotype has a count of ten or more. The chain joins TRBV10-3 to TRBJ2-2; D not certain. This CDR3 contains 14 residues. Germline values: CDR1 ENHRY, CDR2 SYGVKD. The ends were cut back, 6 bases at V and 3 bases at J, with 11 bases in the middle. This CDR3 reads CAIRVGADTGELFF. The CDR3 nucleotides read TGTGCCATCAGAGTGGGCGCTGACACCGGGGAGCTGTTTTTT.

At least ten counts were recorded for this clonotype. The rearrangement uses TRBV6-1 and TRBJ2-1; 8 nucleotides agree with TRBD2. The germline V gene encodes CDR1 MNHNS and CDR2 SASEGT. V lost 2 bases to trimming and J lost 7 bases; unmatched junction nucleotides: 13. This CDR3 is built from 17 residues. The chain's CDR3 is CASSEPLQRGWGNEQFF. The CDR3 DNA follows: TGTGCCAGCAGTGAACCCCTCCAGCGGGGGTGGGGGAATGAGCAGTTCTTC.

In its sample, this clonotype was seen many times. The chain links TRBV3-1 to TRBJ2-7, with D unclear. V was cut by 3 bases and J by 10 bases, with 13 bases left in between. The CDR3 contains 12 residues. Germline V gene data show CDR1 as LGHDT and CDR2 as YNNKEL (reference sequence). The CDR3 reads CASSHEGRLQYF. CDR3 DNA sequence: TGTGCCAGCAGCCATGAAGGACGTTTACAGTACTTC.

In its sample, this clonotype was seen many times. The V call is TRBV6-5, the J call TRBJ2-2, with D unresolved. The length of the CDR3 is 14 residues. Germline V CDR1 and CDR2: MNHEY, SVGAGI. V lost 6 bases and J lost 7, with 15 bases in between. This CDR3 reads CASRIGNSLGELFF. The DNA for the CDR3 is TGTGCCAGCAGAATCGGAAACTCCCTCGGGGAGCTGTTTTTT.

The chain is built from TRBV6-1 and TRBJ1-2, with TRBD1 as a possible D gene (6 bases). V was pared by 2 bases and J by 0 bases, with 7 bases between. The CDR3 length is 14 residues. Per germline, CDR1 MNHNS and CDR2 SASEGT. In DNA form, the CDR3 reads TGTGCCAGCAGTGAAACAGGGTCTAACTATGGCTACACCTTC. The encoded protein is CASSETGSNYGYTF.